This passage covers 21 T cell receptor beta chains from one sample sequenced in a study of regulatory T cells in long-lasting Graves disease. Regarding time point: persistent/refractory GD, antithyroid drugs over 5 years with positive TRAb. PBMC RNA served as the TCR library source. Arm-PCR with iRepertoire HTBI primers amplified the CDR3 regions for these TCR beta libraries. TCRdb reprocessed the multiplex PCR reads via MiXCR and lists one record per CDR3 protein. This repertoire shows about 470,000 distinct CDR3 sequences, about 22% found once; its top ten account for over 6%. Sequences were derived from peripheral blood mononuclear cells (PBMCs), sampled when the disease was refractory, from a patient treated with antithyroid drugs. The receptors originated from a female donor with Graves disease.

The chain's CDR3 is CASSAGTADGSPLHF. CDR3 coding DNA: TGTGCCAGTAGTGCTGGGACAGCGGACGGTTCACCCCTCCACTTT. J is TRBJ1-6 and V is TRBV19; TRBD1 aligns across 7 bases. Trimming removed 5 bases from V and 9 bases from J; junction bases left unmatched: 10. CDR1 LNHDA and CDR2 SQIVND come from the germline V gene (reference sequence). This CDR3 contains 15 residues.

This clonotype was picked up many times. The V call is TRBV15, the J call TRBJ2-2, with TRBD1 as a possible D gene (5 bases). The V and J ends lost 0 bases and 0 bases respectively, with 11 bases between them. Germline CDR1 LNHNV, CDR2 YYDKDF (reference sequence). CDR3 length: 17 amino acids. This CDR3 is CATSRDTRGANTGELFF. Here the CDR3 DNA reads TGTGCCACCAGCAGAGATACAAGGGGCGCGAACACCGGGGAGCTGTTTTTT.

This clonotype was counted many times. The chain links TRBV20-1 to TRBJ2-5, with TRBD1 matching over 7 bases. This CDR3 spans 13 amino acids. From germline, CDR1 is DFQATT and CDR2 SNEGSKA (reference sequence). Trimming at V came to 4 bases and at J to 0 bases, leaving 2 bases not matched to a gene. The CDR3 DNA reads TGCAGTGCTAACGACAGGGACCAAGAGACCCAGTACTTC. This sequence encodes CSANDRDQETQYF.

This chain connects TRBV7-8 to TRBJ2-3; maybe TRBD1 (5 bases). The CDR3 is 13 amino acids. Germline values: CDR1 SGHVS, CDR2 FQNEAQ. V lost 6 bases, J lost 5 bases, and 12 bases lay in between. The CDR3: CASRGLQGDTQYF. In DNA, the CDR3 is TGTGCCAGCAGAGGCCTCCAGGGAGATACGCAGTATTTT.

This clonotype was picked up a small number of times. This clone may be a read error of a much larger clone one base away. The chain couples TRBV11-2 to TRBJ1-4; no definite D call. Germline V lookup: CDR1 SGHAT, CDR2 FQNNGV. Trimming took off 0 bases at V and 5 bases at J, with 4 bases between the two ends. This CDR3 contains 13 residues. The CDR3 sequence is CASSLEVNEKLFF. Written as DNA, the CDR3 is TGTGCCAGCAGCTTAGAGGTGAATGAAAAACTGTTTTTT.

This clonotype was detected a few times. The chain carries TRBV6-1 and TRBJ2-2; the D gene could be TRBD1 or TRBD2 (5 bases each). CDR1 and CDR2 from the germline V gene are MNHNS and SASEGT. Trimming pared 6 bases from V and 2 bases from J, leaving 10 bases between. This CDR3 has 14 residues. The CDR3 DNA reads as TGTGCCAGCAGCGGGGCCATTAACACCGGGGAGCTGTTTTTT. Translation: CASSGAINTGELFF.

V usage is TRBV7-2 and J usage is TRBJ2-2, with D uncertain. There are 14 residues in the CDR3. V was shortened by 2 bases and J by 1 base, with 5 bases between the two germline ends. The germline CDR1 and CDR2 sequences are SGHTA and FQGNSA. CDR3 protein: CASSLFGNTGELFF. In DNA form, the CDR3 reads TGTGCCAGCAGCTTATTCGGGAACACCGGGGAGCTGTTTTTT.

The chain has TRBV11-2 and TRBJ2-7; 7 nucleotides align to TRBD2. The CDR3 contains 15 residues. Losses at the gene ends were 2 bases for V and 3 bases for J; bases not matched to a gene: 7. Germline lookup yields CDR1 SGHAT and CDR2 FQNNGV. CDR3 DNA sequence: TGTGCCAGCAGCTTAAATGACGGGAGGAACTACGAGCAGTACTTC. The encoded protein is CASSLNDGRNYEQYF.

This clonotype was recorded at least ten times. CDR3 loop: CASSRDTSTEAFF. DNA of the CDR3: TGTGCCAGCAGTCGGGACACCTCAACTGAAGCTTTCTTT. V and J are TRBV12-3 or TRBV12-4 and TRBJ1-1; D possibly corresponds to TRBD1 (6 bases). The CDR3 totals 13 residues. V lost 5 bases, J lost 5 bases, and 12 bases lay in between.

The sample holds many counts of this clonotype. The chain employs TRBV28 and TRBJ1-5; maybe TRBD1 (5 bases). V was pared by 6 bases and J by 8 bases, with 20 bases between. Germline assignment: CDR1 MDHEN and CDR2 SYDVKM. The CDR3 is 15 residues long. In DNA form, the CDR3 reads TGTGCCAGCAGCCCCGAGGGACTGCCCGGGAAGCCCCAGCATTTT. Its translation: CASSPEGLPGKPQHF. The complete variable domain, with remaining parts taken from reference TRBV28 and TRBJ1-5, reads DVKVTQSSRYLVKRTGEKVFLECVQDMDHENMFWYRQDPGLGLRLIYFSYDVKMKEKGDIPEGYSVSREKKERFSLILESASTNQTSMYLCASSPEGLPGKPQHFGDGTRLSIL.

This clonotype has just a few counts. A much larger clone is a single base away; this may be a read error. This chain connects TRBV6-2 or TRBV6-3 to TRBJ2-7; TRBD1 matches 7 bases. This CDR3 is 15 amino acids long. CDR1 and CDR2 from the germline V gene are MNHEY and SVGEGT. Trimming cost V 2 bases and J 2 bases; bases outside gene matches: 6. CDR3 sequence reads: CASSYGLGQTYEQYF. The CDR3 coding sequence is TGTGCCAGCAGTTACGGATTGGGACAGACCTACGAGCAGTACTTC.

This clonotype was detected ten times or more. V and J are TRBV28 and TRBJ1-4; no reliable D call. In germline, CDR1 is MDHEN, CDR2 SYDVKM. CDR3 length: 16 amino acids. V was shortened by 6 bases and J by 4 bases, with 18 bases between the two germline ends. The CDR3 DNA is TGTGCCAGCAGCACCCCCGTCGGGCCAAATAATGAAAAACTGTTTTTT. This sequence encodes CASSTPVGPNNEKLFF. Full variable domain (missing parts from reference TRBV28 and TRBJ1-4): DVKVTQSSRYLVKRTGEKVFLECVQDMDHENMFWYRQDPGLGLRLIYFSYDVKMKEKGDIPEGYSVSREKKERFSLILESASTNQTSMYLCASSTPVGPNNEKLFFGSGTQLSVL.

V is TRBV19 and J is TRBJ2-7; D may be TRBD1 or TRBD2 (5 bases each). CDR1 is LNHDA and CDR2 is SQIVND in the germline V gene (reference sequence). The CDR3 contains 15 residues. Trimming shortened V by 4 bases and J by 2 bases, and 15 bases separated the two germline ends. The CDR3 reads CASSKGTDPTYEQYF. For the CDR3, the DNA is TGTGCCAGTAGTAAGGGGACGGATCCCACCTACGAGCAGTACTTC.

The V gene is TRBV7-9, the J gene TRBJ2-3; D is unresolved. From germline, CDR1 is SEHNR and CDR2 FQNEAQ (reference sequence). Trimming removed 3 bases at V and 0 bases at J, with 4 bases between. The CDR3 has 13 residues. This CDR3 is CASSFPSTDTQYF. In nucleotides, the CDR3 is TGTGCCAGCAGCTTCCCCAGCACAGATACGCAGTATTTT.

This CDR3 reads CASSEGKWTTQDTQYF. The CDR3 DNA follows: TGTGCCAGCAGTGAAGGAAAGTGGACTACACAAGATACGCAGTATTTT. The chain links TRBV25-1 to TRBJ2-3; perhaps TRBD2 as D (6 bases). Trimming removed 2 bases from V and 5 bases from J, with 17 bases in between. This CDR3 is 16 amino acids long. The germline V gene encodes CDR1 MGHDK and CDR2 SYGVNS.

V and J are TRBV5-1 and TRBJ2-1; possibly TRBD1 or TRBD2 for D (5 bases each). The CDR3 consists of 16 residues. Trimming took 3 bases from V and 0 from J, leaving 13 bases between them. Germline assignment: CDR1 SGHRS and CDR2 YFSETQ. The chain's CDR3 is CASSWGGCCSYNEQFF. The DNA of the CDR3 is TGCGCCAGCAGCTGGGGCGGGTGCTGCTCCTACAATGAGCAGTTCTTC. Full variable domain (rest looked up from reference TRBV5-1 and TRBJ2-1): KAGVTQTPRYLIKTRGQQVTLSCSPISGHRSVSWYQQTPGQGLQFLFEYFSETQRNKGNFPGRFSGRQFSNSRSEMNVSTLELGDSALYLCASSWGGCCSYNEQFFGPGTRLTVL.

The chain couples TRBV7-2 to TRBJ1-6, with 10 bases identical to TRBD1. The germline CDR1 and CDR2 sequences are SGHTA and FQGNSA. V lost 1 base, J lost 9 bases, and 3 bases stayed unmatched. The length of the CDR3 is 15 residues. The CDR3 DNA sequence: TGTGCCAGCAGCTTAGACGGGACAGGGGTTTCACCCCTCCACTTT. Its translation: CASSLDGTGVSPLHF. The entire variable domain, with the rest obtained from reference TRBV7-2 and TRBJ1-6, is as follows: GAGVSQSPSNKVTEKGKDVELRCDPISGHTALYWYRQSLGQGLEFLIYFQGNSAPDKSGLPSDRFSAERTGGSVSTLTIQRTQQEDSAVYLCASSLDGTGVSPLHFGNGTRLTVT.

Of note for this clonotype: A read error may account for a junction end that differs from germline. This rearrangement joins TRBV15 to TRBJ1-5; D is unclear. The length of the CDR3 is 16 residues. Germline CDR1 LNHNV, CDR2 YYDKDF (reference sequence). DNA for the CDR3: TGTACCACCAGCAGGTTCCCTGTCGGGGTCTCTCAGCCCCAGCATTTT. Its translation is CTTSRFPVGVSQPQHF.

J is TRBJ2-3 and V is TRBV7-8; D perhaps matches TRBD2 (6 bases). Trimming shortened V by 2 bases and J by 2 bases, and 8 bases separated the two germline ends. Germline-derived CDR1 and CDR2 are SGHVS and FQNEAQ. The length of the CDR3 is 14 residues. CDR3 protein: CASSLSRDTDTQYF. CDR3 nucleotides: TGTGCCAGCAGCTTATCGCGGGACACAGATACGCAGTATTTT.

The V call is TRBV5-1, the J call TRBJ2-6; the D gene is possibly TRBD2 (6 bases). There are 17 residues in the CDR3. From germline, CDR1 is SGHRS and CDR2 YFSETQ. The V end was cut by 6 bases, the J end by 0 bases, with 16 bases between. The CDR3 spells CASTRGTASSGANVLTF. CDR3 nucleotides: TGCGCCAGCACACGTGGGACTGCTAGCTCTGGGGCCAACGTCCTGACTTTC.

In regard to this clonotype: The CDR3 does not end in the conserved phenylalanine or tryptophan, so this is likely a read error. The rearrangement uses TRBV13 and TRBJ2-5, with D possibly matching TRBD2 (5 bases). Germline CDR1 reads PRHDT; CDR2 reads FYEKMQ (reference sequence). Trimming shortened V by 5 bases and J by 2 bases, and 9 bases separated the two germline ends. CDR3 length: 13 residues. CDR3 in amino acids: CASSAGPQETQYL. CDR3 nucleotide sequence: TGTGCCAGCAGCGCGGGCCCACAAGAGACCCAGTACCTC.